One TCR beta chain is described in this entry. CDR3 length equals 15 residues. Germline V lookup: CDR1 MDHEN, CDR2 SYDVKM. V lost 1 base and J 5 bases, leaving 11 bases between the germline ends. The sample comes from a study of blood T cell repertoires in COVID-19. Study at large: COVID-19 samples, acute and convalescent, were from the United States, Italy and Spain. PBMCs, B-cell-depleted T cells, or T cells provided the cDNA or gDNA that made up the material.

Original handling: Reference gene primer amplification yielded estimated nucleated cell counts. Data came from immunoSEQ multiplex PCR; TCRdb stores just in-frame clones and leaves some out. V, J and clone size are those of that table, while D and trimming were read from the DNA. The sample has 250,000 to 350,000 clones, roughly 86% seen once. The J gene is TRBJ2-2, the V gene TRBV28, with D possibly TRBD2 on 5 matching bases. This sequence was found in a woman in her twenties or thirties with COVID-19, enrolled during active disease. Sequencing was carried out using peripheral blood. CDR3 sequence reads: CASSLSRGMTGELFF. CDR3 DNA sequence: TGTGCCAGCAGTTTATCCCGGGGAATGACCGGGGAGCTGTTTTTT.